In its sample, the clone carrying this T cell receptor (beta chain) was seen many times. What it recognizes is unknown. Germline CDR1 reads MNHNS; CDR2 reads SASEGT. The length of the CDR3 is 16 residues. J lost 4 bases, V lost 1 base, and 4 bases had no gene match. From the reads, TCRdb called clonotypes with MiXCR, one entry per CDR3 protein. The sample has 60,000 or so distinct CDR3 sequences; 21% are singletons. The entry originates in a study of lung T cells in sarcoidosis with Löfgren's syndrome. Turning to the study itself: Sarcoidosis features CD4+ T cell accumulation in bronchoalveolar lavage fluid. Analyses focused on Löfgren's syndrome patients.

Overall study findings and caveats: Recognition of an unidentified sarcoidosis antigen was only suggested. TRAV12-1 and TRBV2 were reportedly most expanded in Löfgren's patients.

The rearrangement uses TRBV6-1 and TRBJ2-1; TRBD2 matches 10 bases. The sequence derives from a human donor with sarcoidosis (Löfgren's syndrome or another form), or a control subject (not recorded which). Source material: CD4+ T cells from PBMCs. CDR3 amino acids: CASSEEERGGYNEQFF. The CDR3 DNA follows: TGTGCCAGCAGTGAAGAGGAGCGGGGGGGGTACAATGAGCAGTTCTTC.